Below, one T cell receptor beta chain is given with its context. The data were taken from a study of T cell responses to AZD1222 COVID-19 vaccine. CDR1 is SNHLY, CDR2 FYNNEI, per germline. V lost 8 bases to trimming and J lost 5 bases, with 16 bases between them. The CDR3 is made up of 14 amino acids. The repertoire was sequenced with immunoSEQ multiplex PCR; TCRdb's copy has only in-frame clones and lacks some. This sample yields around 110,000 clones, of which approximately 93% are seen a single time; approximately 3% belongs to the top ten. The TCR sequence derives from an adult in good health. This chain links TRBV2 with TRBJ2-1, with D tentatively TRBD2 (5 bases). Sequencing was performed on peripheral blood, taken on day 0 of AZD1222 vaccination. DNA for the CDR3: TGTGCCAGCGCGTTCTTAGCGAGGGACAATGAGCAGTTCTTC. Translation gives CASAFLARDNEQFF.